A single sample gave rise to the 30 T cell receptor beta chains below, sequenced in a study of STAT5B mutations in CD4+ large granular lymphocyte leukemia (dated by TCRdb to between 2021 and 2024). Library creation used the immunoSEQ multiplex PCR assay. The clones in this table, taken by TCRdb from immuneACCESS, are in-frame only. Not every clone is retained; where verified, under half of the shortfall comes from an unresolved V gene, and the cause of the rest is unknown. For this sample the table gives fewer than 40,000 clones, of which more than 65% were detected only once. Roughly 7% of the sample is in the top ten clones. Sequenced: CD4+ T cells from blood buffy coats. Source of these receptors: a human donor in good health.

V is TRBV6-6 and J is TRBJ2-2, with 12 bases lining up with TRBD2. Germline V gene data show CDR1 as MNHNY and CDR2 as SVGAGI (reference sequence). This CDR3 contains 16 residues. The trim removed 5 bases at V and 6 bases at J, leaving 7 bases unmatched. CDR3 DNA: TGTGCCAGCAGTGGGCTAGCGGGAGGGCCCTCCGGGGAGCTGTTTTTT. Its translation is CASSGLAGGPSGELFF.

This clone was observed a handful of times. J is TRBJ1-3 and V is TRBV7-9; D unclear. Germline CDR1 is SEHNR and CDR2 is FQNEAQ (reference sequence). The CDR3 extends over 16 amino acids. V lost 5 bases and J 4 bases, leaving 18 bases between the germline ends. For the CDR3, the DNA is TGTGCCAGCAGCACACAACATCTGGGATCCGGAAACACCATATATTTT. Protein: CASSTQHLGSGNTIYF. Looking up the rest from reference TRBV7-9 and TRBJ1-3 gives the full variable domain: DTGVSQNPRHKITKRGQNVTFRCDPISEHNRLYWYRQTLGQGPEFLTYFQNEAQLEKSRLLSDRFSAERPKGSFSTLEIQRTEQGDSAMYLCASSTQHLGSGNTIYFGEGSWLTVV.

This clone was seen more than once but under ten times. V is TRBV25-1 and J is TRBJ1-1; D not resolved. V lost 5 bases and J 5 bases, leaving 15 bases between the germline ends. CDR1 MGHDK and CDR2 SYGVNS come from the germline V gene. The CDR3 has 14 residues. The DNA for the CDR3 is TGTGCCAGCAGTCCCCGGCTAAAAGGGACTGAAGCTTTCTTT. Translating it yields CASSPRLKGTEAFF. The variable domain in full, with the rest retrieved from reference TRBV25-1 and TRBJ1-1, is EADIYQTPRYLVIGTGKKITLECSQTMGHDKMYWYQQDPGMELHLIHYSYGVNSTEKGDLSSESTVSRIRTEHFPLTLESARPSHTSQYLCASSPRLKGTEAFFGQGTRLTVV.

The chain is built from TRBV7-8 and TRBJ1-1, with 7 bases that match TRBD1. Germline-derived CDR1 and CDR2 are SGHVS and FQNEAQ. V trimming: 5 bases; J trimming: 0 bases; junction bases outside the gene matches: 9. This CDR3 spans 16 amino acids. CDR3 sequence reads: CASSPQGSGMNTEAFF. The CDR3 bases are TGTGCCAGCAGCCCACAGGGGAGTGGGATGAACACTGAAGCTTTCTTT. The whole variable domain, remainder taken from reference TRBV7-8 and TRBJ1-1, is GAGVSQSPRYKVAKRGQDVALRCDPISGHVSLFWYQQALGQGPEFLTYFQNEAQLDKSGLPSDRFFAERPEGSVSTLKIQRTQQEDSAVYLCASSPQGSGMNTEAFFGQGTRLTVV.

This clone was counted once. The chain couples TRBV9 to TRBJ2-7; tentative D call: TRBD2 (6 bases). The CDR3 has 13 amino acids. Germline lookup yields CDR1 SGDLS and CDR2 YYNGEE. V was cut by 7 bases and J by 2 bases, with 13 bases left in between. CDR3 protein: CASGVADTYEQYF. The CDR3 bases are TGTGCCAGCGGGGTAGCGGATACCTACGAGCAGTACTTC.

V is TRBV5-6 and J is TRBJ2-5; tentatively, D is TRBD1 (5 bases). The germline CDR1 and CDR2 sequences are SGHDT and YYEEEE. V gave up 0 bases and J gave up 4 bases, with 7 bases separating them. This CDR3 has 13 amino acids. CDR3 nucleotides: TGTGCCAGCAGCTTGGAGGGGATAGAGACCCAGTACTTC. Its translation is CASSLEGIETQYF.

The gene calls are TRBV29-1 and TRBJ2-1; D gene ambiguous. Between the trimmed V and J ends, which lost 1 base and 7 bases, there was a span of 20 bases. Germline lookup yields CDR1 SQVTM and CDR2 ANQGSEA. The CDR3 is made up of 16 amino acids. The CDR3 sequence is CSVEGLVNRYLNEQFF. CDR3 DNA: TGCAGCGTTGAAGGGCTAGTAAATCGGTATTTAAATGAGCAGTTCTTC.

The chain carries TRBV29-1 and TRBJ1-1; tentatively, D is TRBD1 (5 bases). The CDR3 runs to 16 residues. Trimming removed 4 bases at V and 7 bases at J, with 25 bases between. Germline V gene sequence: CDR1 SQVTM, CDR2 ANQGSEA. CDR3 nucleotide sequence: TGCAGCGTTGGCCCCCCTCCGGGACGGAATATCCATGAAGCTTTCTTT. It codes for CSVGPPPGRNIHEAFF. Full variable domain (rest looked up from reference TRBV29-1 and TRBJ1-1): SAVISQKPSRDICQRGTSLTIQCQVDSQVTMMFWYRQQPGQSLTLIATANQGSEATYESGFVIDKFPISRPNLTFSTLTVSNMSPEDSSIYLCSVGPPPGRNIHEAFFGQGTRLTVV.

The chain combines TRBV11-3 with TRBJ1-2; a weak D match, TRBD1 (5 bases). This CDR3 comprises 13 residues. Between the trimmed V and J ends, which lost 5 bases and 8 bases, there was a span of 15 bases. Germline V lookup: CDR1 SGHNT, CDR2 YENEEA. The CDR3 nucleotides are TGTGCCAGCAGCGCCGCCGGGGCGCGAGGCTACACCTTC. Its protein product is CASSAAGARGYTF.

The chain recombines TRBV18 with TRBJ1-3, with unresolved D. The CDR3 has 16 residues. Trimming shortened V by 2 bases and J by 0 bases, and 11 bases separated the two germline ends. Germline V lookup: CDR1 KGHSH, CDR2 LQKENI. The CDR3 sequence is CASSPSQSLSGNTIYF. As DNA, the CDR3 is TGTGCCAGCTCACCAAGTCAGTCTCTCTCTGGAAACACCATATATTTT.

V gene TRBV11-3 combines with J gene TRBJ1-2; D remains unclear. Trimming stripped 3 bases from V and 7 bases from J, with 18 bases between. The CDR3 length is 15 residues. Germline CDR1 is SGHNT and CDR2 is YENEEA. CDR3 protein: CASSFRGFTGGGYTF. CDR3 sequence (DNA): TGTGCCAGCAGCTTTCGAGGGTTTACTGGTGGTGGCTACACCTTC.

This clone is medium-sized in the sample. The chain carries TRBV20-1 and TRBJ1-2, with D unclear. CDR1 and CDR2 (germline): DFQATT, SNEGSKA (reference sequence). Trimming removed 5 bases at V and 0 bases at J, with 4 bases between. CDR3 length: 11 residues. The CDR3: CSAPANYGYTF. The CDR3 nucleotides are TGCAGTGCTCCAGCTAACTATGGCTACACCTTC.

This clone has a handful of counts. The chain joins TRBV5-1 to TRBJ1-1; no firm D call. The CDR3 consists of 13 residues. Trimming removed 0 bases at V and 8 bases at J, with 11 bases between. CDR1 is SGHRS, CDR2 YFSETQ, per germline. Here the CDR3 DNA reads TGCGCCAGCAGCTTGGAAGGGTCCCGAGAAGCTTTCTTT. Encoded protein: CASSLEGSREAFF.

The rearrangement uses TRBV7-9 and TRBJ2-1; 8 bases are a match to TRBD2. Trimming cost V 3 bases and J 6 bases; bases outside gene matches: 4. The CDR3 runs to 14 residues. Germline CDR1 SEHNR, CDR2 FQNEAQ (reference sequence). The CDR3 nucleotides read TGTGCCAGCAGCTTGAACCGGGAGGGCAATGAGCAGTTCTTC. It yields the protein CASSLNREGNEQFF.

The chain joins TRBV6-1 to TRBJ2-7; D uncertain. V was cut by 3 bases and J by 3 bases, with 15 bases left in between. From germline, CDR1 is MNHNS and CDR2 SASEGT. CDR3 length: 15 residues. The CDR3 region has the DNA TGTGCCAGCAGTGAGGTTGGTTTCTCCTACTACGAGCAGTACTTC. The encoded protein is CASSEVGFSYYEQYF.

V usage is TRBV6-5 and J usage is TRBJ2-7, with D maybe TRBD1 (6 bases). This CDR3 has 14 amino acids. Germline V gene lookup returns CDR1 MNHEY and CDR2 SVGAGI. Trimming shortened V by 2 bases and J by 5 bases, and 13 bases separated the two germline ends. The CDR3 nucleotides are TGTGCCAGCAGTTACAACAGGGCGGCCAACGAGCAGTACTTC. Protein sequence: CASSYNRAANEQYF.

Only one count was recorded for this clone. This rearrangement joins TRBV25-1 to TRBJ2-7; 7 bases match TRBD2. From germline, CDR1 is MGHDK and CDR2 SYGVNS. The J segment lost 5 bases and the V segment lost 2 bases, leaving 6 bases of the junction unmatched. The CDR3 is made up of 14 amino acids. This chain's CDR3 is CASSEAGRINEQYF. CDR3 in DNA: TGTGCCAGCAGTGAAGCCGGGAGGATAAACGAGCAGTACTTC.

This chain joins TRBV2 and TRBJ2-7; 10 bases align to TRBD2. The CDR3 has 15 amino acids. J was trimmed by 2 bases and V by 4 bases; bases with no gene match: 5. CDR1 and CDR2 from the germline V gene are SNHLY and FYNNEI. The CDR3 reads CASSVLAGDPYEQYF. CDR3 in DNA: TGTGCCAGCAGTGTTCTAGCGGGAGACCCCTACGAGCAGTACTTC. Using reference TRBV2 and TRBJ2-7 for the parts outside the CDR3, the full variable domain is EPEVTQTPSHQVTQMGQEVILRCVPISNHLYFYWYRQILGQKVEFLVSFYNNEISEKSEIFDDQFSVERPDGSNFTLKIRSTKLEDSAMYFCASSVLAGDPYEQYFGPGTRLTVT.

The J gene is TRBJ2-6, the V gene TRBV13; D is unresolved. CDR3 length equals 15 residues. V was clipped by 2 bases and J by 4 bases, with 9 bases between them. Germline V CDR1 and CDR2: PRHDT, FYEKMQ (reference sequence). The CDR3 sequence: CASSLRQAGANVLTF. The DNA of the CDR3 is TGTGCCAGCAGCTTACGGCAGGCGGGGGCCAACGTCCTGACTTTC.

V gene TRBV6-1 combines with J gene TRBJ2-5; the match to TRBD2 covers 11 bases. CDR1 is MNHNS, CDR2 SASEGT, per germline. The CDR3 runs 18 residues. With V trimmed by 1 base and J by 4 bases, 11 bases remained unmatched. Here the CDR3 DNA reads TGTGCCAGCAGTGAAGTGGCTAGCGGGGGGCCCTCGGGAGAGACCCAGTACTTC. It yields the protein CASSEVASGGPSGETQYF.

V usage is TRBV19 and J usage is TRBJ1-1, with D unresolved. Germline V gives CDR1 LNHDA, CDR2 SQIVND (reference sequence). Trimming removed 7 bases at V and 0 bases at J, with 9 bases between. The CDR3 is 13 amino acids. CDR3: CASKHQMNTEAFF. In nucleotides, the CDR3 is TGTGCCAGTAAGCATCAAATGAACACTGAAGCTTTCTTT.

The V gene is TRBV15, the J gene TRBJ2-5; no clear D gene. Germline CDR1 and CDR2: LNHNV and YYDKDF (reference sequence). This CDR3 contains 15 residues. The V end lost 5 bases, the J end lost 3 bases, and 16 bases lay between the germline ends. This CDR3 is CATSLTPSSKETQYF. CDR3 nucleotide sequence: TGTGCCACCAGCCTTACTCCCTCGTCCAAAGAGACCCAGTACTTC. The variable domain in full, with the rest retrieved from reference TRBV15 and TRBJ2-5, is DAMVIQNPRYQVTQFGKPVTLSCSQTLNHNVMYWYQQKSSQAPKLLFHYYDKDFNNEADTPDNFQSRRPNTSFCFLDIRSPGLGDTAMYLCATSLTPSSKETQYFGPGTRLLVL.

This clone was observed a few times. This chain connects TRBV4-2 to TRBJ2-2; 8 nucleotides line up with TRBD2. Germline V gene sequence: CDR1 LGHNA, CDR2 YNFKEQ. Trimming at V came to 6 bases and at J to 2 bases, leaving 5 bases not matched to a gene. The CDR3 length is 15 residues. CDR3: CASRVAGINTGELFF. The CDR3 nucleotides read TGTGCCAGCAGGGTAGCGGGAATCAACACCGGGGAGCTGTTTTTT.

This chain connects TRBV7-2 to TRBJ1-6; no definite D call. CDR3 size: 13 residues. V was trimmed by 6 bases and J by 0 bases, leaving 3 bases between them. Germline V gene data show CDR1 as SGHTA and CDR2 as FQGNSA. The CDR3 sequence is CASRSSYNSPLHF. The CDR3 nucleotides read TGTGCCAGCAGGAGCTCCTATAATTCACCCCTCCACTTT.

Here the CDR3 reads CASSLAGDRGTDTQYF. Here the CDR3 DNA reads TGTGCCAGCAGTTTAGCAGGGGACAGGGGTACAGATACGCAGTATTTT. V gene TRBV27 combines with J gene TRBJ2-3, with 10 bases matching TRBD1. Trimming at V came to 2 bases and at J to 3 bases, leaving 5 bases not matched to a gene. Germline V lookup: CDR1 MNHEY, CDR2 SMNVEV (reference sequence). The CDR3 length is 16 residues.

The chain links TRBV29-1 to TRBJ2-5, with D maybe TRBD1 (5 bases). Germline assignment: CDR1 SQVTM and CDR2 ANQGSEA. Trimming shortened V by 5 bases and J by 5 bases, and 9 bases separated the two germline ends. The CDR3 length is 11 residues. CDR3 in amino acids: CSVSRVETQYF. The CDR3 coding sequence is TGCAGCGTTAGCAGGGTGGAGACCCAGTACTTC.

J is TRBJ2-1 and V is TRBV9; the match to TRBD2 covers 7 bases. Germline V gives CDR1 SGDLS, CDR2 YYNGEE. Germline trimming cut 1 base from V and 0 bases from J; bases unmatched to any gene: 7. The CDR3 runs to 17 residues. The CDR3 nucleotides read TGTGCCAGCAGCGTATTTGGGGCTAGCGGCTCCTACAATGAGCAGTTCTTC. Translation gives CASSVFGASGSYNEQFF.

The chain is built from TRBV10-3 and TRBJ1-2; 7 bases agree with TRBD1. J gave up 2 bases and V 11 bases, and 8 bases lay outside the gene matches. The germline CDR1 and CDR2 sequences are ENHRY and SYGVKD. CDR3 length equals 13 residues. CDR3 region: CAAAGQTNYGYTF. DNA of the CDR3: TGTGCCGCGGCGGGACAGACAAACTATGGCTACACCTTC.

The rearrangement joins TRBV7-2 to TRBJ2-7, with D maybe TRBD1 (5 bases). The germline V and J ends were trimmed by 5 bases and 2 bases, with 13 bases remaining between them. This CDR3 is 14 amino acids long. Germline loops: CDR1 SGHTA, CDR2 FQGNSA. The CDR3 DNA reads TGTGCCAGCAGCCGCGGACAAATTGCCTACGAGCAGTACTTC. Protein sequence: CASSRGQIAYEQYF. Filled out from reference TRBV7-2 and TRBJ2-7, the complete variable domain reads GAGVSQSPSNKVTEKGKDVELRCDPISGHTALYWYRQSLGQGLEFLIYFQGNSAPDKSGLPSDRFSAERTGGSVSTLTIQRTQQEDSAVYLCASSRGQIAYEQYFGPGTRLTVT.

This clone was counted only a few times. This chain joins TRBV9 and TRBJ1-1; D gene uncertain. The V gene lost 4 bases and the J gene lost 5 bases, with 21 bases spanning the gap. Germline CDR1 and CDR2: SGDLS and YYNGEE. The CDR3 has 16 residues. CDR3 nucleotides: TGTGCCAGCAGCCCCCAAACCACTGGCGGGTCAACTGAAGCTTTCTTT. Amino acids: CASSPQTTGGSTEAFF.